This paragraph reports one T cell receptor (beta chain). Germline-derived CDR1 and CDR2 are MNHEY and SMNVEV (reference sequence). CDR3 length: 13 amino acids. Trimming left V 7 bases short and J 2 bases short, with 12 bases between. The entry originates in a study of OX40 agonist ivuxolimab in advanced cancers. Blood was sampled at baseline, cycle 4 day 1, and cycle 7 day 1. Data came from immunoSEQ multiplex PCR; TCRdb stores just in-frame clones and leaves some out. Of around 47,000 clones listed, about 88% are singletons. This specimen was CD4+ or CD8+ T cells sorted from blood, taken in a trial of the OX40 agonist ivuxolimab. The J gene is TRBJ2-7, the V gene TRBV27, with D hard to call. The clonotype originates from an adult with an advanced solid tumor such as melanoma, head and neck, liver or kidney cancer. CDR3 coding DNA: TGTGCCAGCAAAATTGCAGGAGCCTACGAGCAGTACTTC. Protein product: CASKIAGAYEQYF.